A selection of T cell receptor beta chains follows, all from one sample in a study of T cells in Graves' hyperthyroidism and ophthalmopathy. Via MiXCR, TCRdb re-called the multiplex PCR reads, giving one row per CDR3 protein. The sample lists fewer than 550,000 distinct CDR3 sequences; approximately 14% were seen once. The specimen was blood. The receptors derive from a woman younger than 35 with Graves' hyperthyroidism. Both conserved end residues are part of each CDR3. Fields, in order: D gene, clone size, J gene, V gene, CDR3 protein, CDR3 DNA. D genes are given only for firm matches. Size is stated for part of the rows, as once, few or many counts, or as a class when the clone is expanded.

>TRBD1|few|TRBJ2-1|TRBV27
CASSLRGTGEQFF
TGTGCCAGCAGTTTACGGGGGACAGGTGAGCAGTTCTTC
>TRBD2|.|TRBJ2-5|TRBV7-2
CASSFRSGGAETQYF
TGTGCCAGCAGCTTTAGGTCGGGGGGGGCAGAGACCCAGTACTTC
>.|.|TRBJ2-7|TRBV6-5
CASSYEQGSYGQYF
TGTGCCAGCAGTTACGAGCAGGGCTCCTACGGGCAGTACTTC
>.|many|TRBJ2-3|TRBV20-1
CSAIKTGGTDTQYF
TGCAGTGCTATCAAGACGGGCGGCACAGATACGCAGTATTTT
>.|.|TRBJ1-1|TRBV7-6
CASSLYGDTMAKLSERNTEAFF
TGTGCCAGCAGCTTATACGGGGACACCATGGCCAAACTATCAGAACGGAACACTGAAGCTTTCTTT
>.|many|TRBJ2-2|TRBV20-1
CSARVVQGGELFF
TGCAGTGCTAGAGTAGTCCAGGGCGGGGAGCTGTTTTTT
>TRBD1|many|TRBJ1-2|TRBV6-1
CASSEDRGGLNYGYTF
TGTGCCAGCAGCGAGGACAGGGGGGGATTAAACTATGGCTACACCTTC
>.|few|TRBJ2-3|TRBV7-3
CASSLSGAPDTQYF
TGTGCCAGCAGCTTATCAGGGGCCCCGGATACGCAGTATTTT
>.|many|TRBJ1-1|TRBV27
CASRRGQVTEAFF
TGTGCCAGCAGACGGGGACAAGTGACTGAAGCTTTCTTT
>TRBD2|.|TRBJ2-3|TRBV10-2
CASRAYSGRGDTQYF
TGCGCCAGCAGGGCTTATAGCGGGAGGGGAGATACGCAGTATTTT
>TRBD2|many|TRBJ2-5|TRBV12-3/TRBV12-4
CASSLGLAGGIGETQYF
TGTGCCAGCAGTTTAGGGCTAGCGGGAGGAATAGGAGAGACCCAGTACTTC
>TRBD1|.|TRBJ1-6|TRBV20-1
CSASTRTLTGTNSPPHF
TGCAGTGCTAGCACCCGAACCTTGACAGGGACGAATTCACCCCCCCACTTT
>TRBD2|few|TRBJ2-7|TRBV4-2
CASSQPTSAGSYEQYF
TGTGCCAGCAGCCAACCTACTAGCGCGGGGTCTTACGAGCAGTACTTC
>TRBD1|many|TRBJ1-5|TRBV6-2/TRBV6-3
CASSYSRSGTGAWGNQPQHF
TGTGCCAGCAGTTACTCCCGGAGCGGGACAGGGGCCTGGGGGAATCAGCCCCAGCATTTT
>.|many|TRBJ1-3|TRBV12-3/TRBV12-4
CASKHRSSGNTIYF
TGTGCCAGCAAACACAGATCTTCTGGAAACACCATATATTTT
>.|many|TRBJ1-2|TRBV24-1
CATSDLRVGYTF
TGTGCCACCAGTGATTTGAGGGTTGGCTACACCTTC
>TRBD1|many|TRBJ2-7|TRBV7-3
CASSASTGGYEQYF
TGTGCCAGCAGCGCTTCGACAGGGGGCTACGAGCAGTACTTC
>.|many|TRBJ2-2|TRBV7-9
CASSFAGARSGELFF
TGTGCCAGCAGCTTTGCCGGGGCGAGATCCGGGGAGCTGTTTTTT
>.|.|TRBJ2-1|TRBV9
CASSPRQESYNEQFF
TGTGCCAGCAGCCCCAGACAGGAGTCCTACAATGAGCAGTTCTTC